The clone carrying this T cell receptor beta chain was observed once. This record belongs to a study of control samples from healthy donors and cancer patients. The table came from immunoSEQ multiplex PCR; TCRdb's copy has only in-frame clones and leaves some out. The sample comprises 100,000 to 150,000 clones, around nine tenths of which are singletons, and 9% to 13% rests with the top ten. V was trimmed by 0 bases and J by 8 bases, leaving 14 bases between them. The germline V gene has CDR1 SGHRS and CDR2 YFSETQ. This CDR3 is 15 amino acids long. This chain uses TRBV5-1 with TRBJ2-2; D perhaps matches TRBD1 (6 bases). Sequenced: blood. The receptor was derived from a man younger than 45 in good health. CDR3: CASSLASGVSGELFF. The CDR3 DNA sequence: TGCGCCAGCAGCTTGGCATCAGGGGTCTCAGGGGAGCTGTTTTTT.